The 27 T cell receptor beta chains below were found in one sample sequenced in a study of shared clonotypes between healthy human individuals. Profiling relied on immunoSEQ multiplex PCR, and the TCRdb table lists in-frame clones only, not all of them. The profile shows around 2.5 million clones, approximately 93% of them singletons. Sequenced material: naive CD4+ T cells from PBMCs. Subset meaning: CD45RA+ positively selected. These receptors came from a man between 18 and 35 years old in good health. Some clones in this sample may be carry-over from other donors' samples.

The chain employs TRBV11-2 and TRBJ2-7, with a weak D call TRBD1 (5 bases). The CDR3 extends over 14 amino acids. V gave up 5 bases and J gave up 2 bases, with 13 bases separating them. Germline values: CDR1 SGHAT, CDR2 FQNNGV. CDR3 sequence (DNA): TGTGCCAGCAGCCCGCCCCCAGGGACCTACGAGCAGTACTTC. This sequence encodes CASSPPPGTYEQYF.

The rearrangement joins TRBV5-1 to TRBJ2-2; D possibly matches TRBD1 or TRBD2 (5 bases each). The ends were cut back, 9 bases at V and 4 bases at J, with 16 bases in the middle. The CDR3 consists of 14 residues. Germline CDR1 is SGHRS and CDR2 is YFSETQ. CDR3 sequence reads: CATTGTVSTGELFF. Written as DNA, the CDR3 is TGCGCCACGACCGGGACGGTGAGCACCGGGGAGCTGTTTTTT.

The rearrangement uses TRBV19 and TRBJ2-3, with D possibly being TRBD2 (6 bases). Germline V gene lookup returns CDR1 LNHDA and CDR2 SQIVND (reference sequence). Between the trimmed V and J ends, which lost 9 bases and 2 bases, there was a span of 18 bases. The CDR3 contains 15 residues. The CDR3 region is CASSNRGGITDTQYF. The CDR3 DNA is TGTGCCAGCTCTAATCGGGGCGGGATCACAGATACGCAGTATTTT. Complete variable domain (other parts from reference TRBV19 and TRBJ2-3): DGGITQSPKYLFRKEGQNVTLSCEQNLNHDAMYWYRQDPGQGLRLIYYSQIVNDFQKGDIAEGYSVSREKKESFPLTVTSAQKNPTAFYLCASSNRGGITDTQYFGPGTRLTVL.

The J gene is TRBJ2-1, the V gene TRBV11-3, with D possibly called TRBD1 or TRBD2 (5 bases each). Germline CDR1 SGHNT, CDR2 YENEEA. The CDR3 sequence is 14 residues long. V was pared by 4 bases and J by 6 bases, with 13 bases between. CDR3 DNA: TGTGCCAGCAGCTCCGGGACGGTGCGCAATGAGCAGTTCTTC. Its protein is CASSSGTVRNEQFF.

The chain joins TRBV7-2 to TRBJ2-7; D remains ambiguous. Trimming shortened V by 5 bases and J by 2 bases, and 13 bases separated the two germline ends. The CDR3 is 14 residues long. Germline lookup yields CDR1 SGHTA and CDR2 FQGNSA. CDR3 coding DNA: TGTGCCAGCAGCCAGCTCCGGGCCCCCTACGAGCAGTACTTC. It codes for CASSQLRAPYEQYF.

As DNA, the CDR3 is TGTGCCAGCAGCTTAGCTGGACTTTTCTATGGCTACACCTTC. Translating it yields CASSLAGLFYGYTF. The gene calls are TRBV7-2 and TRBJ1-2; no clear D gene. V was clipped by 0 bases and J by 4 bases, with 9 bases between them. CDR1 and CDR2 (germline): SGHTA, FQGNSA. CDR3 length equals 14 residues.

The chain uses TRBV5-1 and TRBJ2-2; possibly TRBD1 for D (6 bases). Trimming cost V 2 bases and J 6 bases, with 11 bases left between them. Germline V lookup: CDR1 SGHRS, CDR2 YFSETQ. This CDR3 spans 14 amino acids. The CDR3 bases are TGCGCCAGCAGCTTCTCAGGGGTAGCCGGGGAGCTGTTTTTT. It is translated as CASSFSGVAGELFF.

The V and J genes are TRBV6-1 and TRBJ1-4, with no clear D. This CDR3 has 15 residues. V lost 2 bases and J lost 5, with 12 bases in between. The germline CDR1 and CDR2 sequences are MNHNS and SASEGT. CDR3 sequence reads: CASSEPSESNEKLFF. CDR3 nucleotide sequence: TGTGCCAGCAGTGAACCCTCGGAGTCCAATGAAAAACTGTTTTTT.

This CDR3 is CASSPLGGRRTDTQYF. The CDR3 DNA sequence: TGTGCCAGTAGTCCCCTCGGGGGCCGCCGCACAGATACGCAGTATTTT. The rearrangement joins TRBV19 to TRBJ2-3; D may correspond to TRBD1 or TRBD2 (6 bases each). The CDR3 totals 16 residues. The V gene's germline CDR1 is LNHDA and CDR2 SQIVND (reference sequence). V was shortened by 5 bases and J by 1 base, with 16 bases between the two germline ends.

The V call is TRBV29-1, the J call TRBJ2-4; D not certain. This CDR3 contains 14 residues. V lost 4 bases and J 8 bases, leaving 18 bases between the germline ends. CDR1 is SQVTM and CDR2 is ANQGSEA in the germline V gene. The CDR3 nucleotides read TGCAGCGTTGTTAGTCAAGGTCTCCCCTACATTCAGTACTTC. This codes for CSVVSQGLPYIQYF.

The rearrangement joins TRBV6-6 to TRBJ1-5; weak D call: TRBD1 (5 bases). The CDR3 length is 14 residues. Germline CDR1 reads MNHNY; CDR2 reads SVGAGI (reference sequence). The V gene lost 0 bases and the J gene lost 6 bases, with 9 bases spanning the gap. The CDR3 nucleotides read TGTGCCAGCAGTTACTCGCTGGGGACTCAGCCCCAGCATTTT. The encoded protein is CASSYSLGTQPQHF.

This clone was detected only a few times. CDR3 region: CASSPDRAGGTEAFF. CDR3 nucleotides: TGTGCCAGCTCACCGGACAGGGCGGGTGGCACTGAAGCTTTCTTT. This chain connects TRBV18 to TRBJ1-1; 8 bases are shared with TRBD1. Germline V gene data show CDR1 as KGHSH and CDR2 as LQKENI. J was trimmed by 4 bases and V by 3 bases; bases with no gene match: 7. The CDR3 extends over 15 amino acids.

The rearrangement joins TRBV5-4 to TRBJ2-7, with 7 bases aligning to TRBD2. The CDR3 runs 14 residues. Germline V gives CDR1 SGHNT, CDR2 YYREEE (reference sequence). V shed 4 bases and J 5 bases; nucleotides not matched to a gene: 9. For the CDR3, the DNA is TGTGCCAGCAGCCTCGGGGGGACGGGAAACGAGCAGTACTTC. Translated: CASSLGGTGNEQYF.

The chain joins TRBV5-1 to TRBJ2-3; 14 bases are shared with TRBD2. J was trimmed by 2 bases and V by 0 bases; bases with no gene match: 11. The V gene's germline CDR1 is SGHRS and CDR2 YFSETQ. The CDR3 sequence is 20 residues long. CDR3: CASSLGWGLAGVKTTDTQYF. The CDR3 bases are TGCGCCAGCAGCTTGGGGTGGGGACTAGCGGGAGTGAAGACCACAGATACGCAGTATTTT.

The CDR3 reads CASSFGRSNQPQHF. CDR3 bases: TGTGCCAGCAGCTTTGGCCGTAGCAATCAGCCCCAGCATTTT. V usage is TRBV11-2 and J usage is TRBJ1-5; D remains unclear. Germline V CDR1 and CDR2: SGHAT, FQNNGV. The CDR3 covers 14 residues. Trimming removed 3 bases at V and 0 bases at J, with 6 bases between.

The V call is TRBV18, the J call TRBJ1-5, with D possibly TRBD1 on 6 matching bases. Trimming pared 6 bases from V and 5 bases from J, leaving 11 bases between. The CDR3 consists of 13 residues. Germline V gene sequence: CDR1 KGHSH, CDR2 LQKENI. DNA for the CDR3: TGTGCCAGCTCCTACAGGGTAGATCAGCCCCAGCATTTT. It translates to CASSYRVDQPQHF.

This chain joins TRBV19 and TRBJ1-1; D is unresolved. CDR3 length: 14 residues. The V gene lost 6 bases and the J gene lost 2 bases, with 13 bases spanning the gap. Germline V gene lookup returns CDR1 LNHDA and CDR2 SQIVND (reference sequence). As DNA, the CDR3 is TGTGCCAGTAGGTTCGGGATCCTAAACACTGAAGCTTTCTTT. It encodes CASRFGILNTEAFF.

In this sample, this clone turned up once. The chain has TRBV10-3 and TRBJ1-5; tentatively, D is TRBD1 (5 bases). V was trimmed by 3 bases and J by 0 bases, leaving 6 bases between them. The CDR3 is 14 amino acids. The germline CDR1 and CDR2 sequences are ENHRY and SYGVKD. The CDR3 coding sequence is TGTGCCATCAGTGAACAGGTTAGCAATCAGCCCCAGCATTTT. Protein: CAISEQVSNQPQHF.

This clone occurred once. The V gene is TRBV30, the J gene TRBJ1-1; maybe TRBD1 (5 bases). Per the germline V gene, CDR1 is GTSNPN and CDR2 is SVGIG (reference sequence). This CDR3 contains 15 residues. Trimming left V 5 bases short and J 2 bases short, with 18 bases between. The CDR3 loop reads CAWGPPGGVNTEAFF. The CDR3 DNA follows: TGTGCCTGGGGCCCCCCCGGGGGGGTTAACACTGAAGCTTTCTTT.

J is TRBJ1-2 and V is TRBV4-1, with 7 bases lining up with TRBD1. This CDR3 has 15 amino acids. Germline loops: CDR1 MGHRA, CDR2 YSYEKL. The V gene end was trimmed by 2 bases and the J gene end by 4 bases; junction bases not matched to a gene: 7. The CDR3 DNA is TGCGCCAGCAGCCAACAGGGCAGGGGGGCCTATGGCTACACCTTC. Protein sequence: CASSQQGRGAYGYTF.

Notes on this clone: Additional DNA sequences in this sample encode the identical CDR3. The J gene is TRBJ2-5, the V gene TRBV9; D gene ambiguous. The germline V gene has CDR1 SGDLS and CDR2 YYNGEE. Trimming shortened V by 0 bases and J by 5 bases, and 8 bases separated the two germline ends. This CDR3 spans 13 amino acids. CDR3 in amino acids: CASSVGSGETQYF. The CDR3 region has the DNA TGTGCCAGCAGCGTAGGGTCGGGCGAGACCCAGTACTTC.

The chain is built from TRBV18 and TRBJ2-2; D call uncertain. V gave up 1 base and J gave up 2 bases, with 11 bases separating them. Germline lookup yields CDR1 KGHSH and CDR2 LQKENI. The CDR3 is made up of 16 amino acids. The CDR3 sequence: CASSPRWIQNTGELFF. The DNA of the CDR3 is TGTGCCAGCTCACCACGTTGGATACAAAACACCGGGGAGCTGTTTTTT.

For this clone: At the DNA level, this CDR3 is encoded by other sequences in the same sample as well. This CDR3 is CASSLLSTEAFF. In nucleotides, the CDR3 is TGTGCCAGCAGTTTATTGAGCACTGAAGCTTTCTTT. The chain combines TRBV28 with TRBJ1-1; D is ambiguous. The CDR3 length is 12 residues. With 1 base removed from V and 4 bases from J, the gap between germline ends came to 4 bases. Germline CDR1 is MDHEN and CDR2 is SYDVKM.

The sample holds one count of this clone. The chain uses TRBV19 and TRBJ2-5; TRBD2 agrees at 11 bases. V was pared by 0 bases and J by 5 bases, with 5 bases of the junction left unmatched. Germline assignment: CDR1 LNHDA and CDR2 SQIVND (reference sequence). The CDR3 covers 16 residues. CDR3 residues: CASSIELAGGRETQYF. The CDR3 nucleotides are TGTGCCAGTAGTATAGAGCTAGCGGGAGGAAGGGAGACCCAGTACTTC.

The V gene is TRBV6-6, the J gene TRBJ2-1; TRBD1 matches at 10 bases. Losses at the gene ends were 3 bases for V and 8 bases for J; bases not matched to a gene: 7. CDR3 length: 15 residues. CDR1 is MNHNY, CDR2 SVGAGI, per germline (reference sequence). CDR3 nucleotides: TGTGCCAGCAGTTATGGGACAGGGGATTTGGATGAGCAGTTCTTC. It yields the protein CASSYGTGDLDEQFF.

V usage is TRBV5-1 and J usage is TRBJ2-3; D might be TRBD1 or TRBD2, each matching 5 bases. There are 15 residues in the CDR3. V was shortened by 0 bases and J by 5 bases, with 13 bases between the two germline ends. Germline V gene data show CDR1 as SGHRS and CDR2 as YFSETQ. CDR3: CASSLGDVQRDTQYF. The CDR3 coding sequence is TGCGCCAGCAGCTTGGGGGACGTCCAGAGAGATACGCAGTATTTT.

The gene calls are TRBV6-5 and TRBJ1-6, with D possibly being TRBD1 (5 bases). Germline V gene sequence: CDR1 MNHEY, CDR2 SVGAGI. V lost 6 bases to trimming and J lost 6 bases, with 15 bases between them. This CDR3 region has 15 residues. This CDR3 is CASRFGTAFNSPLHF. CDR3 DNA: TGTGCCAGCAGATTTGGGACGGCTTTTAATTCACCCCTCCACTTT.